This T cell receptor beta chain was documented in a study of blood T cell repertoires in COVID-19. CDR1 is MDHEN, CDR2 SYDVKM, per germline. V lost 6 bases and J lost 0, with 12 bases in between. The CDR3 is made up of 15 amino acids. The data were produced by immunoSEQ multiplex PCR, yet TCRdb's version contains in-frame clones alone and is incomplete. There are tens of thousands of clones in the sample; 60% to 85% occur only once, and around 5% lies in the top ten. The TCR comes from a human donor in a cohort sampled during active COVID-19. The V and J genes are TRBV28 and TRBJ1-5; D might be TRBD1 (5 bases). The sequenced sample consisted of peripheral blood. CDR3 residues: CASSPTGTSNQPQHF. CDR3 nucleotides: TGTGCCAGCAGCCCAACAGGTACTAGCAATCAGCCCCAGCATTTT.